The 16 T cell receptor beta chains below were found in one sample sequenced in a study of CD8 T cells in ankylosing spondylitis. Each CDR3 protein gets one entry after TCRdb re-called the 5' RACE reads with MiXCR. The table lists about 52,000 distinct CDR3 sequences, 6.5% to 8% of them singletons, with around 8.5% in the top ten. Sequencing was done on a sample of blood, either unsorted or a sorted T cell fraction (not recorded which). The origin of the receptors is a female donor with ankylosing spondylitis or in good health (not recorded which).

The sample holds many counts of this clonotype. J is TRBJ2-5 and V is TRBV11-2; a weak D match, TRBD1 (6 bases). This CDR3 region has 15 residues. Trimming shortened V by 1 base and J by 3 bases, and 12 bases separated the two germline ends. Germline V CDR1 and CDR2: SGHAT, FQNNGV. In nucleotides, the CDR3 is TGTGCCAGCAGCTTAGGGACAGTCCCTGAAGAGACCCAGTACTTC. Translated, it gives CASSLGTVPEETQYF.

This clonotype was picked up a small number of times. The chain is built from TRBV11-1 and TRBJ1-4; no clear D gene. Germline V gene data show CDR1 as SGHAT and CDR2 as FQDESV (reference sequence). Trimming left V 10 bases short and J 0 bases short, with 30 bases between. The CDR3 extends over 20 amino acids. This CDR3 reads CATNLTLPVTPHATNEKLFF. In nucleotides, the CDR3 is TGTGCCACCAATCTCACCCTGCCCGTAACTCCCCATGCAACTAATGAAAAACTGTTTTTT.

This clonotype was recorded many times. The chain joins TRBV2 to TRBJ2-3; no clear D. With 0 bases removed from V and 6 bases from J, the gap between germline ends came to 7 bases. Germline CDR1 is SNHLY and CDR2 is FYNNEI. The CDR3 totals 13 residues. In nucleotides, the CDR3 is TGTGCCAGCAGTGAAGCCTCCTGGGATACGCAGTATTTT. This sequence encodes CASSEASWDTQYF.

The V gene is TRBV28, the J gene TRBJ1-1; the match to TRBD1 covers 9 bases. The length of the CDR3 is 13 residues. V was pared by 6 bases and J by 5 bases, with 4 bases of the junction left unmatched. The V gene's germline CDR1 is MDHEN and CDR2 SYDVKM. The DNA of the CDR3 is TGTGCCAGCAGCAGGGACAGGGTGACTGAAGCTTTCTTT. It is translated as CASSRDRVTEAFF.

This clonotype appeared many times. The chain links TRBV5-1 to TRBJ1-1; TRBD1 matches at 8 bases. Germline V gene lookup returns CDR1 SGHRS and CDR2 YFSETQ. The CDR3 spans 13 residues. V was clipped by 8 bases and J by 4 bases; unmatched bases: 7. CDR3 in DNA: TGCGCCAGTTACGGACAGGGCGGCACTGAAGCTTTCTTT. This codes for CASYGQGGTEAFF.

The sample holds many counts of this clonotype. V is TRBV5-1 and J is TRBJ2-3; TRBD1 matches at 7 bases. The V gene's germline CDR1 is SGHRS and CDR2 YFSETQ. Trimming cost V 1 base and J 7 bases; bases outside gene matches: 3. The CDR3 is made up of 13 amino acids. The CDR3 sequence: CASSLTQGNTQYF. The CDR3 region has the DNA TGCGCCAGCAGCTTGACACAGGGGAATACGCAGTATTTT. The full variable domain, with the rest looked up from reference TRBV5-1 and TRBJ2-3, is KAGVTQTPRYLIKTRGQQVTLSCSPISGHRSVSWYQQTPGQGLQFLFEYFSETQRNKGNFPGRFSGRQFSNSRSEMNVSTLELGDSALYLCASSLTQGNTQYFGPGTRLTVL.

This clonotype was counted ten times or more. The chain is built from TRBV5-4 and TRBJ1-1; D is unclear. The CDR3 has 15 amino acids. The V and J ends lost 0 bases and 5 bases respectively, with 14 bases between them. Per germline, CDR1 SGHNT and CDR2 YYREEE (reference sequence). The CDR3 loop is CASSLEWSTRTEAFF. CDR3 DNA: TGTGCCAGCAGCTTGGAATGGTCTACTCGGACTGAAGCTTTCTTT.

In its sample, this clonotype was seen many times. The chain employs TRBV3-1 and TRBJ2-7; D is unresolved. This CDR3 region has 14 residues. Trimming removed 3 bases from V and 1 base from J, with 10 bases in between. In germline, CDR1 is LGHDT, CDR2 YNNKEL (reference sequence). CDR3 DNA sequence: TGTGCCAGCAGCCATACACGCCTGTCCTACGAGCAGTACTTC. Amino acid sequence: CASSHTRLSYEQYF.

In this sample, this clonotype turned up many times. The chain uses TRBV5-4 and TRBJ2-1; 11 nucleotides agree with TRBD2. J gave up 3 bases and V 4 bases, and 6 bases lay outside the gene matches. The CDR3 is made up of 16 amino acids. CDR1 and CDR2 (germline): SGHNT, YYREEE (reference sequence). The CDR3 bases are TGTGCCAGCAGCCCTAGCGGGGGGTTTCTCTACAATGAGCAGTTCTTC. Its translation is CASSPSGGFLYNEQFF.

This clonotype was found many times. The V and J genes are TRBV3-1 and TRBJ1-2; possibly TRBD1 for D (5 bases). Trimming shortened V by 0 bases and J by 4 bases, and 15 bases separated the two germline ends. The germline gives CDR1 LGHDT, CDR2 YNNKEL (reference sequence). The CDR3 extends over 16 amino acids. The CDR3 spells CASSQEAGRTLYGYTF. CDR3 bases: TGTGCCAGCAGCCAAGAGGCAGGGCGGACCCTCTATGGCTACACCTTC.

The sample holds many counts of this clonotype. V usage is TRBV18 and J usage is TRBJ2-1; 12 bases are shared with TRBD2. Germline lookup yields CDR1 KGHSH and CDR2 LQKENI. This CDR3 contains 15 residues. Losses at the gene ends were 4 bases for V and 7 bases for J; bases not matched to a gene: 5. The CDR3 loop is CASSRGLAGENEQFF. The CDR3 coding sequence is TGTGCCAGCTCACGGGGACTAGCGGGTGAGAATGAGCAGTTCTTC.

There are many counts of this clonotype. The V gene is TRBV15, the J gene TRBJ2-1; a possible D gene is TRBD2 (5 bases). The V end lost 5 bases, the J end lost 4 bases, and 15 bases lay between the germline ends. The CDR3 contains 15 residues. Germline assignment: CDR1 LNHNV and CDR2 YYDKDF (reference sequence). Here the CDR3 DNA reads TGTGCCACCAGCGACCGGGAAGTGAGTTACAATGAGCAGTTCTTC. Translating gives CATSDREVSYNEQFF.

This clonotype was seen repeatedly, ten times or more. The genes are TRBV15 and TRBJ2-1, with D possibly TRBD2 on 7 matching bases. Trimming left V 8 bases short and J 6 bases short, with 14 bases between. The CDR3 has 13 residues. The germline gives CDR1 LNHNV, CDR2 YYDKDF (reference sequence). Here the CDR3 DNA reads TGTGCCACCGAGGCGGGGGCTCCCAATGAGCAGTTCTTC. This codes for CATEAGAPNEQFF.

This clonotype has ten or more counts. The rearrangement joins TRBV5-6 to TRBJ2-7; tentative D call: TRBD1 (6 bases). Germline-derived CDR1 and CDR2 are SGHDT and YYEEEE. This CDR3 has 15 amino acids. The ends were cut back, 2 bases at V and 3 bases at J, with 15 bases in the middle. CDR3 DNA sequence: TGTGCCAGCAGCTTTGGACAGACCCCCAACTACGAGCAGTACTTC. Translating it yields CASSFGQTPNYEQYF.

The chain recombines TRBV7-2 with TRBJ1-3; D is unclear. The germline gives CDR1 SGHTA, CDR2 FQGNSA. Deletions cut 10 bases from V and 0 bases from J, with 16 bases between. The CDR3 spans 15 residues. CDR3 protein: CATQLGGYSGNTIYF. In nucleotides, the CDR3 is TGTGCCACCCAGCTCGGAGGTTACTCTGGAAACACCATATATTTT.

This clonotype came up many times. The chain combines TRBV20-1 with TRBJ1-1; TRBD1 is a possible D gene (5 bases). The CDR3 contains 12 residues. CDR1 and CDR2 from the germline V gene are DFQATT and SNEGSKA (reference sequence). V was shortened by 6 bases and J by 7 bases, with 15 bases between the two germline ends. DNA of the CDR3: TGCAGTGCCCCCCCCGACAGCCTTGAAGCTTTCTTT. Translation gives CSAPPDSLEAFF.